The clone carrying this TCR beta chain was recorded at least ten times. What it recognizes is unknown. This CDR3 is built from 15 residues. Germline V lookup: CDR1 SNHLY, CDR2 FYNNEI. V was pared by 3 bases and J by 8 bases, with 16 bases between. The data belong to a study of blood T cells in healthy people across ages. General study points: The CMV status of each donor remained undetermined, and this could have confounded shifts in expanded clonotypes. A strong correlation was found between TCR beta diversity and the percentage of naive T cells.

A second PCR, run for roughly 7 to 11 cycles, used a sample-barcoded 5' primer plus a J-beta primer mix. TCRdb redid the calling of the 5' RACE reads with MiXCR, one entry per CDR3 protein. The sample lists about 580,000 distinct CDR3 sequences, around 48% occurring once. The origin of this receptor is an elderly man in good health. The rearrangement joins TRBV2 to TRBJ1-4; possibly TRBD1 for D (6 bases). Sequenced sample: blood. The CDR3 sequence: CASSDGRQGREKLFF. Here the CDR3 DNA reads TGTGCCAGCAGTGATGGAAGGCAGGGGAGAGAAAAACTGTTTTTT.